The 24 T cell receptor beta chains below all came from one sample that was sequenced in a study of blood T cell repertoires in COVID-19. Data came from immunoSEQ multiplex PCR; TCRdb stores just in-frame clones and leaves some out. Here the sample spans 130,000 or so clones, around three quarters being singletons. The sequencing sample was made of peripheral blood. The origin of the receptors is a man aged 50-60 years with acute or convalescent COVID-19.

V usage is TRBV7-8 and J usage is TRBJ1-2, with TRBD1 matching 9 bases. The CDR3 consists of 14 residues. CDR1 and CDR2 (germline): SGHVS, FQNEAQ. V was clipped by 2 bases and J by 8 bases; unmatched bases: 6. The CDR3 nucleotides read TGTGCCAGCAGCTTAAACAGGGGGCTGTACGGCTACACCTTC. Translation: CASSLNRGLYGYTF.

This rearrangement joins TRBV10-1 to TRBJ1-5, with 7 bases identical to TRBD1. The germline CDR1 and CDR2 sequences are WNHNN and SYGVQD (reference sequence). The CDR3 covers 19 residues. V was pared by 7 bases and J by 0 bases, with 18 bases of the junction left unmatched. The CDR3 reads CASTFYYRDRQISNQPQHF. The DNA of the CDR3 is TGCGCCAGCACATTTTATTACAGGGACAGACAAATTAGCAATCAGCCCCAGCATTTT.

This clone ranks as medium-sized. The chain recombines TRBV2 with TRBJ1-2; TRBD1 matches 7 bases. The CDR3 runs 15 residues. V lost 6 bases to trimming and J lost 6 bases; unmatched junction nucleotides: 13. Germline V gene lookup returns CDR1 SNHLY and CDR2 FYNNEI. CDR3 in DNA: TGTGCCAGCAGGAACTTTCTCCGGGACAGTGATGGCTACACCTTC. Translation gives CASRNFLRDSDGYTF.

The rearrangement uses TRBV4-2 and TRBJ1-2, with 7 bases that match TRBD1. V shed 0 bases, J shed 3 bases, and the junction held 4 bases outside the gene matches. The length of the CDR3 is 15 residues. The V gene's germline CDR1 is LGHNA and CDR2 YNFKEQ. In nucleotides, the CDR3 is TGTGCCAGCAGCCAAGAGGGACAGACCCACTATGGCTACACCTTC. Its translation is CASSQEGQTHYGYTF.

This clone was observed a single time. The chain combines TRBV2 with TRBJ2-3; D remains ambiguous. Germline CDR1 and CDR2: SNHLY and FYNNEI. Trimming cost V 3 bases and J 0 bases, with 4 bases left between them. The CDR3 runs 13 residues. CDR3 nucleotides: TGTGCCAGCAGTGACCCTAGCACAGATACGCAGTATTTT. This encodes CASSDPSTDTQYF.

This chain joins TRBV15 and TRBJ1-1; 7 bases match TRBD1. Trimming took 1 base from V and 1 from J; bases not matched to a gene: 0. The CDR3 has 14 amino acids. In germline, CDR1 is LNHNV, CDR2 YYDKDF (reference sequence). CDR3 coding DNA: TGTGCCACCAGCAGAGGGGACAGGAACACTGAAGCTTTCTTT. Its protein product is CATSRGDRNTEAFF.

The genes are TRBV27 and TRBJ1-6, with a possible D match to TRBD1 (6 bases). Germline CDR1 reads MNHEY; CDR2 reads SMNVEV (reference sequence). This CDR3 contains 19 residues. The ends were cut back, 7 bases at V and 1 base at J, with 23 bases in the middle. CDR3 residues: CASTPRNRAVGSYNSPLHF. The DNA for the CDR3 is TGTGCCAGCACCCCCCGGAACAGGGCGGTAGGGTCCTATAATTCACCCCTCCACTTT.

V is TRBV28 and J is TRBJ1-2, with 11 positions matching TRBD1. Germline-derived CDR1 and CDR2 are MDHEN and SYDVKM. The CDR3 runs to 15 residues. The ends lost 4 bases at V and 7 bases at J; junction bases unmatched: 8. The CDR3 reads CASSSPGQGDRGYTF. For the CDR3, the DNA is TGTGCCAGCAGTTCTCCGGGACAGGGGGACCGTGGCTACACCTTC.

The chain couples TRBV30 to TRBJ2-3, with D tentatively TRBD2 (6 bases). The CDR3 has 14 amino acids. Germline lookup yields CDR1 GTSNPN and CDR2 SVGIG (reference sequence). V was cut by 0 bases and J by 1 base, with 8 bases left in between. CDR3 DNA: TGTGCCTGGAGTGTAACTAGCCGCACAGATACGCAGTATTTT. As protein: CAWSVTSRTDTQYF.

The chain combines TRBV19 with TRBJ2-5; tentatively, D is TRBD2 (6 bases). The germline V gene has CDR1 LNHDA and CDR2 SQIVND (reference sequence). V lost 7 bases to trimming and J lost 4 bases, with 16 bases between them. There are 14 residues in the CDR3. Here the CDR3 DNA reads TGTGCCAGTACCGGACACGAGGGAGGAGAGACCCAGTACTTC. Protein product: CASTGHEGGETQYF.

The rearrangement uses TRBV19 and TRBJ2-1; D gene unclear. CDR3 length: 13 residues. Germline values: CDR1 LNHDA, CDR2 SQIVND (reference sequence). V shed 7 bases and J shed 4 bases, with 11 bases lying between them. The CDR3 nucleotides are TGTGCCAGTACCCAGGCGCCTTACAATGAGCAGTTCTTC. This codes for CASTQAPYNEQFF.

The chain links TRBV11-2 to TRBJ2-2; TRBD2 aligns across 8 bases. The germline V gene encodes CDR1 SGHAT and CDR2 FQNNGV. Unmatched junction bases numbered 0, after V lost 3 bases and J lost 6 bases. The CDR3 extends over 13 amino acids. The CDR3 sequence is CASSFGRAGELFF. DNA of the CDR3: TGTGCCAGCAGCTTCGGGAGGGCCGGGGAGCTGTTTTTT.

V gene TRBV6-6 combines with J gene TRBJ1-4; 7 nucleotides line up with TRBD1. Germline CDR1 MNHNY, CDR2 SVGAGI (reference sequence). The CDR3 totals 15 residues. The V and J ends lost 5 bases and 8 bases, in that order; junction bases with no gene match: 11. The CDR3 is CASSLRQGGIEKLFF. The CDR3 nucleotides read TGTGCCAGCAGTCTCCGACAGGGTGGGATCGAAAAACTGTTTTTT.

This clone was found a few times. V usage is TRBV7-6 and J usage is TRBJ1-5, with a tentative D call TRBD1 (5 bases). Per the germline V gene, CDR1 is SGHVS and CDR2 is FNYEAQ. The CDR3 loop spans 12 amino acids. The V gene lost 0 bases and the J gene lost 8 bases, with 5 bases spanning the gap. The CDR3 spells CASSLAGEPQHF. DNA of the CDR3: TGTGCCAGCAGCTTAGCAGGGGAGCCCCAGCATTTT.

The gene calls are TRBV28 and TRBJ1-5, with 8 bases aligning to TRBD1. The CDR3 covers 15 residues. CDR1 and CDR2 from the germline V gene are MDHEN and SYDVKM. With V trimmed by 6 bases and J by 6 bases, 10 bases remained unmatched. In nucleotides, the CDR3 is TGTGCCAGCAGCGAGAACAGGGGGGGAGGTCAGCCCCAGCATTTT. Its translation: CASSENRGGGQPQHF.

The V call is TRBV29-1, the J call TRBJ2-3; possibly TRBD2 for D (7 bases). Germline V CDR1 and CDR2: SQVTM, ANQGSEA. Trimming left V 4 bases short and J 2 bases short, with 10 bases between. The length of the CDR3 is 13 residues. The chain's CDR3 is CSVAGGPTDTQYF. DNA for the CDR3: TGCAGCGTTGCGGGGGGCCCCACAGATACGCAGTATTTT.

For this clone: Mismatch with germline at one junction end may stem from a read error. V and J are TRBV11-2 and TRBJ2-3, with D possibly being TRBD2 (6 bases). CDR3 size: 15 residues. Germline V gene sequence: CDR1 SGHAT, CDR2 FQNNGV. The CDR3: CASSLWGVRTDAQYF. The CDR3 DNA reads TGTGCCAGCAGCTTGTGGGGGGTGCGCACAGATGCGCAGTATTTT.

The gene calls are TRBV10-1 and TRBJ1-2; 9 bases match TRBD1. Germline values: CDR1 WNHNN, CDR2 SYGVQD (reference sequence). The CDR3 is 14 amino acids. V lost 0 bases and J lost 6; bases outside the gene matches: 2. CDR3 coding DNA: TGCGCCAGCAGTGAGTCGGGACAGGGCGATGGCTACACCTTC. Amino acids: CASSESGQGDGYTF.

The chain joins TRBV6-5 to TRBJ1-1; 8 bases map to TRBD1. CDR3 size: 15 residues. The ends lost 6 bases at V and 6 bases at J; junction bases unmatched: 12. Germline V CDR1 and CDR2: MNHEY, SVGAGI. For the CDR3, the DNA is TGTGCCAGCAGGTCCCCAAGGACAGGGATTGCTGAAGCTTTCTTT. Encoded protein: CASRSPRTGIAEAFF.

The table lists this clone with a count of one. The chain recombines TRBV10-3 with TRBJ1-3; TRBD1 agrees at 7 bases. V lost 8 bases and J lost 0; bases outside the gene matches: 10. CDR1 and CDR2 from the germline V gene are ENHRY and SYGVKD. The CDR3 is made up of 16 amino acids. The CDR3 sequence is CAIGTALLFSGNTIYF. The CDR3 DNA reads as TGTGCCATCGGGACAGCGCTTTTATTCTCTGGAAACACCATATATTTT.

This chain uses TRBV12-3 or TRBV12-4 with TRBJ1-5; no definite D call. The CDR3 is 13 residues long. The V end lost 6 bases, the J end lost 1 base, and 7 bases lay between the germline ends. The chain's CDR3 is CASSSGSNQPQHF. The CDR3 DNA reads as TGTGCCAGCAGCTCTGGCAGCAATCAGCCCCAGCATTTT.

This chain links TRBV23-1 with TRBJ1-5; D not resolved. TRBV23-1 is recorded as an ORF, its role being uncertain. CDR3 length: 14 residues. V lost 4 bases and J 1 base, leaving 8 bases between the germline ends. Here the CDR3 reads CASSPFQSNQPQHF. In DNA, the CDR3 is TGCGCCAGCAGTCCCTTTCAGAGCAATCAGCCCCAGCATTTT.

This clone was seen a few times. The J gene is TRBJ2-1, the V gene TRBV4-1; 8 positions agree with TRBD2. V lost 1 base, J lost 3 bases, and 8 bases stayed unmatched. The CDR3 is made up of 17 amino acids. Germline V gene lookup returns CDR1 MGHRA and CDR2 YSYEKL. This chain's CDR3 is CASSQGILAGSYNEQFF. The CDR3 bases are TGCGCCAGCAGCCAAGGGATATTAGCGGGGAGCTACAATGAGCAGTTCTTC.

The rearrangement links TRBV12-3 or TRBV12-4 to TRBJ1-5; D ambiguous. Trimming removed 7 bases from V and 11 bases from J, with 12 bases in between. This CDR3 has 11 residues. CDR3 nucleotides: TGTGCCAGCACCCTGGATGGAGCCCAGCATTTT. Residues: CASTLDGAQHF.